Each of the 20 T cell receptor beta chains below was sequenced from the same sample in a study of metastatic and nonmetastatic thyroid tumors. TCRdb reanalyzed the PCR reads via MiXCR. The sample has roughly 41,000 clones, around 17% seen once. Thyroid surgery was performed in patients who had received no treatment beforehand. The sequenced sample consisted of blood. These receptors were taken from a female donor with papillary thyroid cancer or a benign thyroid nodule (not recorded which). Some clones in this sample may be carry-over from other donors' samples.

The sample holds many counts of this clone. The rearrangement uses TRBV7-2 and TRBJ2-7; 7 nucleotides align to TRBD1. The germline V gene encodes CDR1 SGHTA and CDR2 FQGNSA. This CDR3 region has 13 residues. Trimming removed 5 bases from V and 2 bases from J; junction bases left unmatched: 3. The CDR3 protein is CASSRDRPYEQYF. DNA for the CDR3: TGTGCCAGCAGCCGGGACAGACCCTACGAGCAGTACTTC.

This clone was observed many times. This rearrangement joins TRBV5-1 to TRBJ2-7, with D tentatively TRBD1 (6 bases). Per germline, CDR1 SGHRS and CDR2 YFSETQ. There are 14 residues in the CDR3. Deletions cut 3 bases from V and 3 bases from J, with 13 bases between. The CDR3 loop is CASSSRGSLYEQYF. The CDR3 DNA reads as TGCGCCAGCAGCTCAAGGGGGTCACTCTACGAGCAGTACTTC.

This clone appeared a few times. This chain links TRBV6-2 or TRBV6-3 with TRBJ1-6, with D uncertain. In germline, CDR1 is MNHEY, CDR2 SVGEGT. With 2 bases removed from V and 9 bases from J, the gap between germline ends came to 14 bases. CDR3 length: 15 amino acids. CDR3 in amino acids: CASSYGERDGSPLHF. The CDR3 bases are TGTGCCAGCAGTTACGGCGAAAGGGATGGTTCACCCCTCCACTTT.

This clone showed up many times. This chain joins TRBV20-1 and TRBJ1-1; D is undetermined. This CDR3 contains 14 residues. V was cut by 6 bases and J by 0 bases, with 14 bases left in between. CDR1 is DFQATT and CDR2 is SNEGSKA in the germline V gene (reference sequence). In DNA form, the CDR3 reads TGCAGTGCCGAAAACCTTGAGATGAACACTGAAGCTTTCTTT. Translating gives CSAENLEMNTEAFF.

This clone has at least ten counts. The rearrangement joins TRBV20-1 to TRBJ2-3; D not resolved. CDR1 is DFQATT, CDR2 SNEGSKA, per germline (reference sequence). V was clipped by 5 bases and J by 3 bases, with 9 bases between them. CDR3 size: 12 residues. In DNA form, the CDR3 reads TGCAGTGCTCCGGAAAGTACAGATACGCAGTATTTT. The encoded protein is CSAPESTDTQYF.

There are many counts of this clone. J is TRBJ1-2 and V is TRBV11-1, with D maybe TRBD1 (6 bases). Germline V lookup: CDR1 SGHAT, CDR2 FQDESV (reference sequence). Trimming removed 0 bases from V and 6 bases from J, with 14 bases in between. The CDR3 is made up of 15 amino acids. The CDR3 loop reads CASSLADRPGNGYTF. As DNA, the CDR3 is TGTGCCAGCAGCTTAGCGGACAGACCCGGGAATGGCTACACCTTC.

This clone was recorded at least ten times. The chain is built from TRBV5-1 and TRBJ2-7, with TRBD1 matching 8 bases. J was trimmed by 0 bases and V by 2 bases; bases with no gene match: 10. The CDR3 spans 17 residues. Germline lookup yields CDR1 SGHRS and CDR2 YFSETQ. DNA of the CDR3: TGCGCCAGCAGCTTAGTGGGGGGACAGGCTAGCTCCTACGAGCAGTACTTC. Amino acids: CASSLVGGQASSYEQYF.

This clone was counted many times. The chain carries TRBV30 and TRBJ1-6, with 9 bases fitting TRBD1. Germline V gene sequence: CDR1 GTSNPN, CDR2 SVGIG (reference sequence). Trimming cost V 1 base and J 9 bases; bases outside gene matches: 7. The CDR3 contains 15 residues. The CDR3 coding sequence is TGTGCCTGGAGTGCCCCCGGGACAGGGAGTTCACCCCTCCACTTT. It yields the protein CAWSAPGTGSSPLHF. Full variable domain (remainder filled in from reference TRBV30 and TRBJ1-6): SQTIHQWPATLVQPVGSPLSLECTVEGTSNPNLYWYRQAAGRGLQLLFYSVGIGQISSEVPQNLSASRPQDRQFILSSKKLLLSDSGFYLCAWSAPGTGSSPLHFGNGTRLTVT.

The chain carries TRBV28 and TRBJ2-3; 8 bases are shared with TRBD2. The V gene end was trimmed by 5 bases and the J gene end by 3 bases; junction bases not matched to a gene: 13. The CDR3 sequence is 17 residues long. Germline CDR1 reads MDHEN; CDR2 reads SYDVKM. CDR3 sequence reads: CASSPGTSGSRTDTQYF. The DNA of the CDR3 is TGTGCCAGCAGTCCCGGGACTAGTGGGAGTCGGACAGATACGCAGTATTTT.

The sample holds many counts of this clone. This sequence joins TRBV5-1 and TRBJ2-7, with 12 bases identical to TRBD2. This CDR3 spans 18 amino acids. V lost 0 bases, J lost 2 bases, and 9 bases stayed unmatched. Per the germline V gene, CDR1 is SGHRS and CDR2 is YFSETQ. The CDR3 nucleotides are TGCGCCAGCAGCTTGGCGACTAGCGGGAGTCTTGCCCCCTACGAGCAGTACTTC. This codes for CASSLATSGSLAPYEQYF.

This clone was found a few times. The rearrangement joins TRBV6-1 to TRBJ2-2; 8 bases are a match to TRBD2. V lost 2 bases, J lost 7 bases, and 6 bases stayed unmatched. There are 15 residues in the CDR3. In germline, CDR1 is MNHNS, CDR2 SASEGT. The DNA for the CDR3 is TGTGCCAGCAGTGAATGGGGCGGGGGGAGCGGGGAGCTGTTTTTT. Its protein is CASSEWGGGSGELFF.

This clone occurred many times. The rearrangement uses TRBV28 and TRBJ2-3; 8 nucleotides align to TRBD2. The J segment lost 0 bases and the V segment lost 4 bases, leaving 6 bases of the junction unmatched. Germline CDR1 is MDHEN and CDR2 is SYDVKM. This CDR3 is 16 amino acids long. The CDR3 coding sequence is TGTGCCAGCAGTTCGACTAGCGCTACTAGCACAGATACGCAGTATTTT. Translation gives CASSSTSATSTDTQYF.

The rearrangement joins TRBV5-6 to TRBJ1-5; D is uncertain. V was pared by 1 base and J by 1 base, with 0 bases between. The CDR3 runs to 12 residues. CDR1 and CDR2 from the germline V gene are SGHDT and YYEEEE. This CDR3 is CASSLSNQPQHF. CDR3 DNA sequence: TGTGCCAGCAGCTTGAGCAATCAGCCCCAGCATTTT.

V and J are TRBV4-1 and TRBJ2-7; the D gene is possibly TRBD2 (5 bases). V gave up 0 bases and J gave up 4 bases, with 13 bases separating them. Germline CDR1 and CDR2: MGHRA and YSYEKL. This CDR3 contains 15 residues. The CDR3 sequence: CASSQDRGGGYEQYF. CDR3 DNA: TGCGCCAGCAGCCAAGATCGCGGAGGTGGGTACGAGCAGTACTTC.

This clone was detected ten times or more. The chain carries TRBV3-1 and TRBJ1-2; 7 bases map to TRBD1. The CDR3 sequence is 15 residues long. Germline V gene data show CDR1 as LGHDT and CDR2 as YNNKEL (reference sequence). V dropped 6 bases and J dropped 2; count of bases not matched to a gene: 9. The CDR3 loop reads CASSSSGGRNYGYTF. For the CDR3, the DNA is TGTGCCAGCAGTTCCTCAGGGGGTAGGAACTATGGCTACACCTTC. The variable domain in full, with the rest retrieved from reference TRBV3-1 and TRBJ1-2, is DTAVSQTPKYLVTQMGNDKSIKCEQNLGHDTMYWYKQDSKKFLKIMFSYNNKELIINETVPNRFSPKSPDKAHLNLHINSLELGDSAVYFCASSSSGGRNYGYTFGSGTRLTVV.

This clone was picked up many times. The V call is TRBV19, the J call TRBJ1-2; TRBD1 aligns across 7 bases. V lost 4 bases to trimming and J lost 4 bases; unmatched junction nucleotides: 12. The CDR3 extends over 16 amino acids. The germline CDR1 and CDR2 sequences are LNHDA and SQIVND (reference sequence). CDR3: CASSTPTGQRIYGYTF. The CDR3 region has the DNA TGTGCCAGTAGTACCCCCACGGGACAGAGAATCTATGGCTACACCTTC.

This clone was seen ten or more times. The chain combines TRBV25-1 with TRBJ2-2; D remains unclear. This CDR3 region has 12 residues. V was pared by 3 bases and J by 3 bases, with 2 bases between. Germline V gives CDR1 MGHDK, CDR2 SYGVNS. The CDR3 spells CASSDDTGELFF. For the CDR3, the DNA is TGTGCCAGCAGTGACGACACCGGGGAGCTGTTTTTT.

This clone is medium-sized by share. V is TRBV11-3 and J is TRBJ2-1; TRBD2 matches 7 bases. Losses at the gene ends were 0 bases for V and 9 bases for J; bases not matched to a gene: 2. This CDR3 contains 13 residues. Germline CDR1 SGHNT, CDR2 YENEEA. The CDR3 loop is CASSLDGGSEQFF. CDR3 DNA sequence: TGTGCCAGCAGCTTAGACGGGGGGAGTGAGCAGTTCTTC.

This clone was observed at least ten times. The V and J genes are TRBV20-1 and TRBJ2-5, with 9 positions matching TRBD2. V dropped 0 bases and J dropped 5; count of bases not matched to a gene: 13. The CDR3 is made up of 17 amino acids. CDR1 and CDR2 from the germline V gene are DFQATT and SNEGSKA (reference sequence). The CDR3 nucleotides read TGCAGTGCTAGAGATCCGGCAGGGACTAGCCTCCGGGAGACCCAGTACTTC. Translating gives CSARDPAGTSLRETQYF.

This clone occurred many times. The chain links TRBV2 to TRBJ2-7, with D possibly matching TRBD2 (5 bases). The CDR3 runs 12 residues. Trimming cost V 7 bases and J 2 bases, with 9 bases left between them. Germline V CDR1 and CDR2: SNHLY, FYNNEI. CDR3 bases: TGTGCCAGCACTGAGGGAACCTACGAGCAGTACTTC. Amino acid sequence: CASTEGTYEQYF.